These 11 T cell receptor beta chains were all obtained from the same sample, sequenced in a study of T cell repertoires in cytomegalovirus infection. In TCRdb, the reads were re-called with MiXCR into one record per CDR3 protein. The table has 250,000 to 300,000 distinct CDR3 sequences, about 26% seen once. The source material was PBMCs. Source of these receptors: a human donor in good health (CMV status not recorded). Some clones in this sample may be carry-over from other donors' samples.

This clonotype was detected a few times. This CDR3 is CASSGRDLKLYGYTF. The CDR3 region has the DNA TGTGCCAGCAGCGGAAGGGACTTGAAACTTTATGGCTACACCTTC. The chain combines TRBV9 with TRBJ1-2; D possibly corresponds to TRBD1 (5 bases). Germline loops: CDR1 SGDLS, CDR2 YYNGEE. The CDR3 length is 15 residues. V lost 3 bases and J 5 bases, leaving 17 bases between the germline ends.

This clonotype has more than one count but fewer than ten. The chain joins TRBV6-2 or TRBV6-3 to TRBJ2-7; 7 positions agree with TRBD1. The CDR3 totals 15 residues. The J segment lost 0 bases and the V segment lost 2 bases, leaving 4 bases of the junction unmatched. Germline V gene data show CDR1 as MNHEY and CDR2 as SVGEGT. CDR3 nucleotide sequence: TGTGCCAGCAGTTACCTAGGGGGCTACTCCTACGAGCAGTACTTC. It translates to CASSYLGGYSYEQYF.

The chain recombines TRBV6-6 with TRBJ2-5; D gene uncertain. Trimming left V 4 bases short and J 9 bases short, with 12 bases between. From germline, CDR1 is MNHNY and CDR2 SVGAGI (reference sequence). The CDR3 has 12 amino acids. The DNA of the CDR3 is TGTGCCAGCAGTTGGCTGAGATCAGCCCAGTACTTC. It codes for CASSWLRSAQYF.

In this sample, this clonotype turned up a few times. The rearrangement uses TRBV19 and TRBJ2-7; 8 bases fit TRBD1. Germline lookup yields CDR1 LNHDA and CDR2 SQIVND (reference sequence). The CDR3 is made up of 12 amino acids. V trimming: 10 bases; J trimming: 3 bases; junction bases outside the gene matches: 5. This CDR3 is CATGQGIYEQYF. Here the CDR3 DNA reads TGTGCCACCGGACAGGGAATCTACGAGCAGTACTTC.

The rearrangement uses TRBV28 and TRBJ2-7; a possible D gene is TRBD2 (5 bases). The CDR3 has 14 amino acids. Looked up from germline, CDR1 is MDHEN and CDR2 is SYDVKM. Deletions cut 6 bases from V and 2 bases from J, with 14 bases between. CDR3: CASSRLSGTYEQYF. CDR3 sequence (DNA): TGTGCCAGCAGCCGCCTGAGCGGAACCTACGAGCAGTACTTC.

This chain links TRBV7-9 with TRBJ2-3, with 8 bases that match TRBD2. Germline assignment: CDR1 SEHNR and CDR2 FQNEAQ (reference sequence). The CDR3 has 15 amino acids. The ends lost 5 bases at V and 9 bases at J; junction bases unmatched: 13. The CDR3: CASSPGTAGTRTQYF. The CDR3 nucleotides read TGTGCCAGCAGCCCCGGGACGGCCGGGACTAGGACGCAGTATTTT.

Comments on this clonotype: The junction shows a germline mismatch at one end, possibly a read error. Here the CDR3 DNA reads TGTGCCAACAGCTTGGAGGCCTGGGATGAGAAGTTCTTC. It yields the protein CANSLEAWDEKFF. The chain is built from TRBV5-4 and TRBJ2-1; a weak D match, TRBD2 (5 bases). The CDR3 contains 13 residues. Germline CDR1 is SGHNT and CDR2 is YYREEE (reference sequence).

The chain joins TRBV20-1 to TRBJ2-7; 8 bases are shared with TRBD1. The germline V gene has CDR1 DFQATT and CDR2 SNEGSKA (reference sequence). This CDR3 has 12 residues. After removal of 6 bases from V and 2 bases from J, the junction contained 3 bases not matched to a gene. The DNA for the CDR3 is TGCAGTGCCCGGACAGGGACCTACGAGCAGTACTTC. Encoded protein: CSARTGTYEQYF.

This clonotype was seen a few times. The J gene is TRBJ2-1, the V gene TRBV19; maybe TRBD1 (6 bases). The CDR3 spans 16 residues. The V end was cut by 5 bases, the J end by 6 bases, with 20 bases between. CDR1 and CDR2 from the germline V gene are LNHDA and SQIVND (reference sequence). The CDR3 coding sequence is TGTGCCAGTAGTTTCACCGGGACAAAATATAGCAATGAGCAGTTCTTC. This codes for CASSFTGTKYSNEQFF.

This clonotype was observed once. Since a much larger clone is just one base distant, this may be a read error. The gene calls are TRBV7-2 and TRBJ2-1, with D perhaps TRBD2 (5 bases). The CDR3 runs 15 residues. Germline-derived CDR1 and CDR2 are SGHTA and FQGNSA. V lost 5 bases, J lost 4 bases, and 15 bases lay in between. For the CDR3, the DNA is TGTGCCAGCAGCCCCCGGCGGGTCTCATACAATGAGCAGTTCTTC. Protein product: CASSPRRVSYNEQFF. The whole variable domain, remainder taken from reference TRBV7-2 and TRBJ2-1, is GAGVSQSPSNKVTEKGKDVELRCDPISGHTALYWYRQSLGQGLEFLIYFQGNSAPDKSGLPSDRFSAERTGGSVSTLTIQRTQQEDSAVYLCASSPRRVSYNEQFFGPGTRLTVL.

The chain combines TRBV12-3 or TRBV12-4 with TRBJ1-5; 9 bases are a match to TRBD1. V shed 6 bases and J 0 bases; nucleotides not matched to a gene: 0. The CDR3 sequence is 14 residues long. The CDR3 nucleotides read TGTGCCAGCAGGACAGGGGGTAGCAATCAGCCCCAGCATTTT. Its protein product is CASRTGGSNQPQHF.